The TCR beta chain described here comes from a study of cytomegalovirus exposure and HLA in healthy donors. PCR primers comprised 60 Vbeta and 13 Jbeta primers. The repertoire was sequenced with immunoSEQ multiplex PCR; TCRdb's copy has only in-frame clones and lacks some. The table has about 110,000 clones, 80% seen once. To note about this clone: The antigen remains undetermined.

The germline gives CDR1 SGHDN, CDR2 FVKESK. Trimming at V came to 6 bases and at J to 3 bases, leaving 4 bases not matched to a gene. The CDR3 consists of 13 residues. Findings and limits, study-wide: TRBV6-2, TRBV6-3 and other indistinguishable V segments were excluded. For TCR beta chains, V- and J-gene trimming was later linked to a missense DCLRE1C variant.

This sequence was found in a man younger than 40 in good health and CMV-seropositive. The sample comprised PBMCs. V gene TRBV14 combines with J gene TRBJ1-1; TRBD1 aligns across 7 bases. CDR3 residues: CASSTQGDTEAFF. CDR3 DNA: TGTGCCAGCAGTACTCAGGGGGACACTGAAGCTTTCTTT.